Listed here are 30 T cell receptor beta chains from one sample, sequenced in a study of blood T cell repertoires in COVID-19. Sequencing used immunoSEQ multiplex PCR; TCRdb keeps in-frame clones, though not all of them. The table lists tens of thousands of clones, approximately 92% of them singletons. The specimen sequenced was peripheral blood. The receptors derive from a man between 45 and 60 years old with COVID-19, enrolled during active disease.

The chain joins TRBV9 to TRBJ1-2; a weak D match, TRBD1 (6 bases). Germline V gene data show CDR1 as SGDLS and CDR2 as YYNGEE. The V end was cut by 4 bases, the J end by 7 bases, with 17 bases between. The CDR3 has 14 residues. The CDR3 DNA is TGTGCCAGCAGCTCGACAGAGGGGGGGCCTGGCTACACCTTC. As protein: CASSSTEGGPGYTF.

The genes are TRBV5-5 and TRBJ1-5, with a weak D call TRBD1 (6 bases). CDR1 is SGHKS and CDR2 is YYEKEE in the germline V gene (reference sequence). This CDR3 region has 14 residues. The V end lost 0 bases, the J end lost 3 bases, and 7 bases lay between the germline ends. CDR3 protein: CASSLGQVNQPQHF. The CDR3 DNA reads TGTGCCAGCAGCTTGGGACAGGTCAATCAGCCCCAGCATTTT.

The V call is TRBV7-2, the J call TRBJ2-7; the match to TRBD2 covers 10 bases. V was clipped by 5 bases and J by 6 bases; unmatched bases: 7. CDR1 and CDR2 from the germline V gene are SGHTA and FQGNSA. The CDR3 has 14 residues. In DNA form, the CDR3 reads TGTGCCAGCAGCCCGAGGGGACTAGCGAGCGAGCAGTACTTC. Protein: CASSPRGLASEQYF.

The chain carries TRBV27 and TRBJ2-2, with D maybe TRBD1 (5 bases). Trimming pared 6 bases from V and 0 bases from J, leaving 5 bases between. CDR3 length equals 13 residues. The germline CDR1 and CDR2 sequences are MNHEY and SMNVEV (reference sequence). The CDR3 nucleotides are TGTGCCAGCAGGACAGCGAACACCGGGGAGCTGTTTTTT. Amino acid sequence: CASRTANTGELFF.

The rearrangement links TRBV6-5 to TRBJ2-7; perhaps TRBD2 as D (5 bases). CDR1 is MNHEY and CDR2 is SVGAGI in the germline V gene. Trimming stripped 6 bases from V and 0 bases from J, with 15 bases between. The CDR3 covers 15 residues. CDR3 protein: CASRKDFTSSYEQYF. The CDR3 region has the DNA TGTGCCAGCAGAAAAGACTTTACTAGCTCCTACGAGCAGTACTTC.

The CDR3 protein is CALGLANYNEQFF. CDR3 nucleotide sequence: TGTGCATTAGGGCTAGCGAACTACAATGAGCAGTTCTTC. The rearrangement joins TRBV30 to TRBJ2-1, with a weak D call TRBD2 (6 bases). The CDR3 consists of 13 residues. Germline V gene data show CDR1 as GTSNPN and CDR2 as SVGIG (reference sequence).

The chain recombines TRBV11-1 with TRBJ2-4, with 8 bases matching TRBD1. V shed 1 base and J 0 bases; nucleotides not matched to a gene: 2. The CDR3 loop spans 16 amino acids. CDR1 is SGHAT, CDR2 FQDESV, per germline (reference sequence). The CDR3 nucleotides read TGTGCCAGCAGCTTAGGACAGGGGAGAGCCAAAAACATTCAGTACTTC. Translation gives CASSLGQGRAKNIQYF.

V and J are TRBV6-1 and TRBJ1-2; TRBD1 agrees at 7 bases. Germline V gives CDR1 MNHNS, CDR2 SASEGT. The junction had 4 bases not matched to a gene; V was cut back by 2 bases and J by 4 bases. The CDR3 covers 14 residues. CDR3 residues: CASSEFRGPYGYTF. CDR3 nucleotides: TGTGCCAGCAGTGAATTTAGGGGGCCCTATGGCTACACCTTC.

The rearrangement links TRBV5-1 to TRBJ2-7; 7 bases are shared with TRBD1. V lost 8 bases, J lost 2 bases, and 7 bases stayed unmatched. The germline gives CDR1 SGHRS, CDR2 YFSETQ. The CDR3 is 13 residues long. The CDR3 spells CASRTGATYEQYF. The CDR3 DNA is TGCGCCAGTCGAACAGGGGCCACCTACGAGCAGTACTTC. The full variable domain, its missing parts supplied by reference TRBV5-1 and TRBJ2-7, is KAGVTQTPRYLIKTRGQQVTLSCSPISGHRSVSWYQQTPGQGLQFLFEYFSETQRNKGNFPGRFSGRQFSNSRSEMNVSTLELGDSALYLCASRTGATYEQYFGPGTRLTVT.

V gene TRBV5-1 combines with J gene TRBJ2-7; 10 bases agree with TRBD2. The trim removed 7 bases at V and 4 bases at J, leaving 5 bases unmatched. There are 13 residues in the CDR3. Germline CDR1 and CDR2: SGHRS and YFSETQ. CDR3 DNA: TGCGCCAGCGGAACTAGCGGGGTTTACGAGCAGTACTTC. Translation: CASGTSGVYEQYF.

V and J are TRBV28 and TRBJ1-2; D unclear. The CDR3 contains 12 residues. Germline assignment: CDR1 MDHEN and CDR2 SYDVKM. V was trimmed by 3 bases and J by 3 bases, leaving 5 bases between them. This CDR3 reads CASSFRDYGYTF. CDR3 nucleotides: TGTGCCAGCAGTTTCCGGGACTATGGCTACACCTTC.

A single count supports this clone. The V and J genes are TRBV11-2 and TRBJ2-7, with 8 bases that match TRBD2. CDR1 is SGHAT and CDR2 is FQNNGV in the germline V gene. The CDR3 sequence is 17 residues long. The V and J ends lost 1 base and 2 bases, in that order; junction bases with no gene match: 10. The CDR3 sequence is CASSLVRGGLGAYEQYF. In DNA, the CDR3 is TGTGCCAGCAGCTTAGTTAGGGGGGGACTAGGGGCCTACGAGCAGTACTTC.

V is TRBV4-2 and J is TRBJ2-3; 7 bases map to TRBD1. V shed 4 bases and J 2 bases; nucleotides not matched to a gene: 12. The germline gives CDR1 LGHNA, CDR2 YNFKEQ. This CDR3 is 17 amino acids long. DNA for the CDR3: TGTGCCAGCAGCCTCCCTGAGGGGACAGCCCCCACAGATACGCAGTATTTT. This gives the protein CASSLPEGTAPTDTQYF.

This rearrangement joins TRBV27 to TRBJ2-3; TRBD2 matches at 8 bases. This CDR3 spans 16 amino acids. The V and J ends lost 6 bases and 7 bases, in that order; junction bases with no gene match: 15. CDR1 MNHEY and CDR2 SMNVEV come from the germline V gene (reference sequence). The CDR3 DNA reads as TGTGCCAGCAGCCTCAACTCGGGGGGGGATCGTAATACGCAGTATTTT. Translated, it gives CASSLNSGGDRNTQYF.

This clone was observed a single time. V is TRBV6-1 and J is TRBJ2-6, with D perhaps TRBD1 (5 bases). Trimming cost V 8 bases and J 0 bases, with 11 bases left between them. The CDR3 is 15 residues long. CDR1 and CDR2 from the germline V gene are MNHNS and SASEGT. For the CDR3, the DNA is TGTGCCAGCGGGGCAGGAAACTCTGGGGCCAACGTCCTGACTTTC. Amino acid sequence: CASGAGNSGANVLTF.

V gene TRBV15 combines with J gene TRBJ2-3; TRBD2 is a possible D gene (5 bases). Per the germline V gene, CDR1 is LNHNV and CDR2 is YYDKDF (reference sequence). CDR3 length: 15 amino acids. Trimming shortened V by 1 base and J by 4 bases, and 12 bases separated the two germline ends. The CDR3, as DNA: TGTGCCACCAGCAGAGGGCCGGGGTCAGCAGATACGCAGTATTTT. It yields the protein CATSRGPGSADTQYF. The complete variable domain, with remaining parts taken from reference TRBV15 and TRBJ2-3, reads DAMVIQNPRYQVTQFGKPVTLSCSQTLNHNVMYWYQQKSSQAPKLLFHYYDKDFNNEADTPDNFQSRRPNTSFCFLDIRSPGLGDTAMYLCATSRGPGSADTQYFGPGTRLTVL.

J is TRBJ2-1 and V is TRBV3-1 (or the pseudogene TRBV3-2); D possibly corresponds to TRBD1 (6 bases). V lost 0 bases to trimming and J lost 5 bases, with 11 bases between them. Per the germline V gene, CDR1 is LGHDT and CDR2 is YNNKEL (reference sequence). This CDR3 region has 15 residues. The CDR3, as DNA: TGTGCCAGCAGCCAAGATAAAGGGGGACACAATGAGCAGTTCTTC. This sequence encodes CASSQDKGGHNEQFF.

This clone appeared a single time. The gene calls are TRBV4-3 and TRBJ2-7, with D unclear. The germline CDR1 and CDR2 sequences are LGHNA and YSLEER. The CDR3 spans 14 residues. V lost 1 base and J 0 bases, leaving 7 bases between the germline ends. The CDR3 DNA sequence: TGCGCCAGCAGCCAAGTCTACAGCTCCTACGAGCAGTACTTC. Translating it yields CASSQVYSSYEQYF.

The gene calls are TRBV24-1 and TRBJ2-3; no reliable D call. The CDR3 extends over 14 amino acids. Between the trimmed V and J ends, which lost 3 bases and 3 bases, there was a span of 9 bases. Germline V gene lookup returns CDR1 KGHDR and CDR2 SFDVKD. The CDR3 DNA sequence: TGTGCCACCAGTGATACTGCTCATACAGATACGCAGTATTTT. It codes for CATSDTAHTDTQYF.

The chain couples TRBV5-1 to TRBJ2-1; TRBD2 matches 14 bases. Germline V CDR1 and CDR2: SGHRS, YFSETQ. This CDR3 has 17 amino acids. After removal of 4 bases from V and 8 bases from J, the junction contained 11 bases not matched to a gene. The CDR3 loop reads CASSPGLAGGLLDEQFF. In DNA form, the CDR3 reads TGCGCCAGCAGCCCCGGACTAGCGGGAGGTCTACTCGATGAGCAGTTCTTC.

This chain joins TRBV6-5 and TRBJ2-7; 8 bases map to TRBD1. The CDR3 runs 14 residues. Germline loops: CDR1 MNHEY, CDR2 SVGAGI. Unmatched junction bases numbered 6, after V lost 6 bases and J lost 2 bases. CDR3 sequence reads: CASSHGQGTYEQYF. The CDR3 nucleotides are TGTGCCAGCAGCCATGGACAGGGTACCTACGAGCAGTACTTC.

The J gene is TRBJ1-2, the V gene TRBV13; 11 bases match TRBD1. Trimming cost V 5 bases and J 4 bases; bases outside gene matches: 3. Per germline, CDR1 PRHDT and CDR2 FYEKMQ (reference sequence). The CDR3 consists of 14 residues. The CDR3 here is CASSPGQGAYGYTF. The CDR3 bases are TGTGCCAGCAGCCCCGGACAGGGGGCCTATGGCTACACCTTC. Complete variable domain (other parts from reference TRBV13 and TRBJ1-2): AAGVIQSPRHLIKEKRETATLKCYPIPRHDTVYWYQQGPGQDPQFLISFYEKMQSDKGSIPDRFSAQQFSDYHSELNMSSLELGDSALYFCASSPGQGAYGYTFGSGTRLTVV.

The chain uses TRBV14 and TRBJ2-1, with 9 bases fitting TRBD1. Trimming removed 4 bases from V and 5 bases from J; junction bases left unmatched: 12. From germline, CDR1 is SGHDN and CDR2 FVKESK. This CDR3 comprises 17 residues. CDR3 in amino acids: CASSPLLGQGRDNEQFF. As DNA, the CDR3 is TGTGCCAGCAGCCCGTTATTAGGACAGGGGAGGGACAATGAGCAGTTCTTC. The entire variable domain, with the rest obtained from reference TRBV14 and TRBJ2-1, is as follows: EAGVTQFPSHSVIEKGQTVTLRCDPISGHDNLYWYRRVMGKEIKFLLHFVKESKQDESGMPNNRFLAERTGGTYSTLKVQPAELEDSGVYFCASSPLLGQGRDNEQFFGPGTRLTVL.

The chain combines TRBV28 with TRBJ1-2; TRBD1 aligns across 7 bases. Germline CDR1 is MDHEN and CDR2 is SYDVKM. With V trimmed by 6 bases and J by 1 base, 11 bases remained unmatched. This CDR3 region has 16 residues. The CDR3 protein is CASRPKGQKINYGYTF. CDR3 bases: TGTGCCAGCAGACCAAAGGGACAGAAGATTAACTATGGCTACACCTTC.

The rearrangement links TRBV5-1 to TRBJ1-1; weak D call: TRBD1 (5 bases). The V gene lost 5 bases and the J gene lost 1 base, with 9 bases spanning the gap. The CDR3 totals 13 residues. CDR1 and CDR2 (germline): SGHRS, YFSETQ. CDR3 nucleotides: TGCGCCAGCAGGCATACAGGGAACACTGAAGCTTTCTTT. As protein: CASRHTGNTEAFF.

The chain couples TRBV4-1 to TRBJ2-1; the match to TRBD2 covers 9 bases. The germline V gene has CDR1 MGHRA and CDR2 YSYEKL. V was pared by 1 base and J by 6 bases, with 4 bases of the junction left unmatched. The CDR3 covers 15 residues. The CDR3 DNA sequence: TGCGCCAGCAGCCAAGTCTCACTAGCGGGCAATGAGCAGTTCTTC. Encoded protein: CASSQVSLAGNEQFF.

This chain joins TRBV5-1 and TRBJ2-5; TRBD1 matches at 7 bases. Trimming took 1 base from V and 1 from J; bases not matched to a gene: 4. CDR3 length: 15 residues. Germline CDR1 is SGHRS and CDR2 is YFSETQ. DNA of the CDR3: TGCGCCAGCAGCTTGTTGGCAGGGGGCCAAGAGACCCAGTACTTC. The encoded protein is CASSLLAGGQETQYF.

CDR3 residues: CASSSLRDRVYGYTF. As DNA, the CDR3 is TGTGCCAGCAGCTCCCTCCGGGACAGGGTTTATGGCTACACCTTC. The V and J genes are TRBV11-2 and TRBJ1-2; TRBD1 matches at 9 bases. Germline lookup yields CDR1 SGHAT and CDR2 FQNNGV. The trim removed 4 bases at V and 5 bases at J, leaving 8 bases unmatched. This CDR3 contains 15 residues.

The DNA of the CDR3 is TGTGCCAGCAGCTTTGGAGGCTCTGGAAACACCATATATTTT. Its translation: CASSFGGSGNTIYF. V and J are TRBV7-2 and TRBJ1-3, with D uncertain. The CDR3 contains 14 residues. CDR1 is SGHTA, CDR2 FQGNSA, per germline. The ends were cut back, 3 bases at V and 0 bases at J, with 6 bases in the middle.

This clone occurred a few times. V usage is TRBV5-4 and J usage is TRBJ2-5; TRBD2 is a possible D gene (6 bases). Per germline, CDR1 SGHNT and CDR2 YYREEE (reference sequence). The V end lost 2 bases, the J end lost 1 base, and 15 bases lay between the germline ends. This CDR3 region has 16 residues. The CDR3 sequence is CASSFPVAGTQETQYF. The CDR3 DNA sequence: TGTGCCAGCAGCTTTCCTGTGGCGGGAACCCAAGAGACCCAGTACTTC.